The 32 T cell receptor beta chains below all came from one sample that was sequenced in a study of shared clonotypes between healthy human individuals. Assay: immunoSEQ multiplex PCR; the TCRdb copy retains only in-frame clones and omits some. This table has roughly 2.5 million clones, about 92% appearing once. Sequencing input: naive CD4+ T cells sorted from blood. Subset indicated: CD45RA+ positively selected. These receptors originate from a man aged 18-30 years in good health.

The J gene is TRBJ2-7, the V gene TRBV7-2; D is ambiguous. V lost 2 bases to trimming and J lost 0 bases, with 11 bases between them. The CDR3 consists of 15 residues. Germline assignment: CDR1 SGHTA and CDR2 FQGNSA. The CDR3 coding sequence is TGTGCCAGCAGCTTACCCCCGGACGGCTCCTACGAGCAGTACTTC. Its translation: CASSLPPDGSYEQYF.

DNA for the CDR3: TGTGCCAGCAGCTTAGCGTGGCAGGGAATTAACTATGGCTACACCTTC. It translates to CASSLAWQGINYGYTF. The rearrangement joins TRBV7-9 to TRBJ1-2, with a tentative D call TRBD1 (5 bases). Germline V CDR1 and CDR2: SEHNR, FQNEAQ (reference sequence). This CDR3 contains 16 residues. Trimming removed 0 bases at V and 1 base at J, with 12 bases between.

This chain connects TRBV10-2 to TRBJ1-5, with 7 positions matching TRBD1. With V trimmed by 3 bases and J by 11 bases, 1 base remained unmatched. The germline V gene encodes CDR1 WSHSY and CDR2 SAAADI. CDR3 size: 11 residues. The CDR3 DNA sequence: TGCGCCAGCAGTGAAGGGGGCTCCCAGCATTTT. This gives the protein CASSEGGSQHF.

To note about this clone: Other nucleotide sequences from this sample produce the same CDR3. This rearrangement joins TRBV2 to TRBJ1-5, with 8 positions matching TRBD1. Germline V lookup: CDR1 SNHLY, CDR2 FYNNEI. The V segment lost 2 bases and the J segment 5 bases; nucleotides outside the gene matches: 2. The CDR3 covers 14 residues. CDR3 DNA sequence: TGTGCCAGCAGTGAACAGGGGGCTGATCAGCCCCAGCATTTT. Its translation is CASSEQGADQPQHF.

The chain recombines TRBV5-4 with TRBJ2-1, with 12 nucleotides matching TRBD2. After removal of 0 bases from V and 14 bases from J, the junction contained 9 bases not matched to a gene. The CDR3 runs 15 residues. CDR1 is SGHNT, CDR2 YYREEE, per germline (reference sequence). The CDR3: CASSLGLAGGNSKFF. The CDR3 region has the DNA TGTGCCAGCAGCTTGGGGCTAGCGGGGGGGAATTCTAAGTTCTTC.

The chain links TRBV9 to TRBJ2-6; the D gene could be TRBD1 or TRBD2 (6 bases each). This CDR3 contains 16 residues. Looked up from germline, CDR1 is SGDLS and CDR2 is YYNGEE. V gave up 4 bases and J gave up 2 bases, with 13 bases separating them. CDR3 loop: CASSPWGAAGANVLTF. The CDR3 DNA reads as TGTGCCAGCAGCCCCTGGGGGGCTGCTGGGGCCAACGTCCTGACTTTC. The whole variable domain, filled in from reference TRBV9 and TRBJ2-6, reads DSGVTQTPKHLITATGQRVTLRCSPRSGDLSVYWYQQSLDQGLQFLIQYYNGEERAKGNILERFSAQQFPDLHSELNLSSLELGDSALYFCASSPWGAAGANVLTFGAGSRLTVL.

As to this clone: A read error may produce the germline difference seen at one junction end. The genes are TRBV10-3 and TRBJ2-5; D may correspond to TRBD1 or TRBD2 (5 bases each). From germline, CDR1 is ENHRY and CDR2 SYGVKD. CDR3 length equals 13 residues. The CDR3 loop reads CATSPGTQETQYF. CDR3 in DNA: TGTGCCACCAGTCCAGGGACCCAAGAGACCCAGTACTTC.

The chain combines TRBV7-6 with TRBJ2-2; either TRBD1 or TRBD2 may fit D (5 bases each). Germline V gives CDR1 SGHVS, CDR2 FNYEAQ. V gave up 11 bases and J gave up 4 bases, with 11 bases separating them. This CDR3 has 12 amino acids. CDR3 protein: CASGPITGELFF. The CDR3 region has the DNA TGTGCCTCGGGACCAATCACCGGGGAGCTGTTTTTT.

This rearrangement joins TRBV18 to TRBJ1-1; possibly TRBD1 for D (6 bases). Germline values: CDR1 KGHSH, CDR2 LQKENI. This CDR3 has 12 residues. Deletions cut 8 bases from V and 6 bases from J, with 13 bases between. The CDR3 spells CASGQWVAEAFF. In DNA form, the CDR3 reads TGTGCCAGCGGACAGTGGGTCGCTGAAGCTTTCTTT. Using reference TRBV18 and TRBJ1-1 for the parts outside the CDR3, the full variable domain is NAGVMQNPRHLVRRRGQEARLRCSPMKGHSHVYWYRQLPEEGLKFMVYLQKENIIDESGMPKERFSAEFPKEGPSILRIQQVVRGDSAAYFCASGQWVAEAFFGQGTRLTVV.

This clone was observed once. The sample holds other DNA sequences that translate to the same CDR3. The rearrangement uses TRBV7-2 and TRBJ2-7; 13 nucleotides match TRBD2. The J segment lost 2 bases and the V segment lost 5 bases, leaving 3 bases of the junction unmatched. Germline V gene lookup returns CDR1 SGHTA and CDR2 FQGNSA. The CDR3 consists of 15 residues. The CDR3 coding sequence is TGTGCCAGCAGCCTGACTAGCGGGGGGACCTACGAGCAGTACTTC. Encoded protein: CASSLTSGGTYEQYF. The whole variable domain, remainder taken from reference TRBV7-2 and TRBJ2-7, is GAGVSQSPSNKVTEKGKDVELRCDPISGHTALYWYRQSLGQGLEFLIYFQGNSAPDKSGLPSDRFSAERTGGSVSTLTIQRTQQEDSAVYLCASSLTSGGTYEQYFGPGTRLTVT.

This sequence joins TRBV30 and TRBJ2-5, with D possibly being TRBD1 or TRBD2 (6 bases each). V was clipped by 4 bases and J by 7 bases, with 19 bases between them. The CDR3 runs to 14 residues. Germline V gives CDR1 GTSNPN, CDR2 SVGIG (reference sequence). The CDR3 reads CAWINPGGSGTQYF. The CDR3 bases are TGTGCCTGGATAAATCCCGGGGGCTCGGGGACCCAGTACTTC.

The genes are TRBV2 and TRBJ2-2; 10 positions agree with TRBD2. From germline, CDR1 is SNHLY and CDR2 FYNNEI. Trimming removed 6 bases from V and 2 bases from J; junction bases left unmatched: 3. This CDR3 region has 15 residues. The CDR3 sequence is CASSLAGANTGELFF. DNA for the CDR3: TGTGCCAGCAGCCTAGCGGGGGCTAACACCGGGGAGCTGTTTTTT.

The chain combines TRBV5-4 with TRBJ2-7; weak D call: TRBD2 (5 bases). V was clipped by 4 bases and J by 7 bases, with 15 bases between them. This CDR3 has 13 residues. The germline V gene encodes CDR1 SGHNT and CDR2 YYREEE (reference sequence). CDR3 amino acids: CASSVDGTGEQYF. As DNA, the CDR3 is TGTGCCAGCAGCGTCGACGGAACGGGAGAGCAGTACTTC.

The gene calls are TRBV10-3 and TRBJ2-7, with D possibly TRBD2 on 6 matching bases. Deletions cut 2 bases from V and 0 bases from J, with 11 bases between. Germline V gene sequence: CDR1 ENHRY, CDR2 SYGVKD. There are 15 residues in the CDR3. CDR3 sequence: CAISEGEVSSYEQYF. The DNA of the CDR3 is TGTGCCATCAGTGAGGGGGAGGTTAGCTCCTACGAGCAGTACTTC.

The chain uses TRBV7-2 and TRBJ2-1; D is uncertain. CDR1 is SGHTA, CDR2 FQGNSA, per germline. V lost 1 base and J 7 bases, leaving 8 bases between the germline ends. This CDR3 has 13 residues. For the CDR3, the DNA is TGTGCCAGCAGCTTAGATCTAGTGAATGAGCAGTTCTTC. This encodes CASSLDLVNEQFF. Full variable domain (missing parts from reference TRBV7-2 and TRBJ2-1): GAGVSQSPSNKVTEKGKDVELRCDPISGHTALYWYRQSLGQGLEFLIYFQGNSAPDKSGLPSDRFSAERTGGSVSTLTIQRTQQEDSAVYLCASSLDLVNEQFFGPGTRLTVL.

This chain joins TRBV2 and TRBJ2-5; D gene unclear. The V end was cut by 4 bases, the J end by 4 bases, with 10 bases between. The CDR3 has 13 amino acids. Germline CDR1 reads SNHLY; CDR2 reads FYNNEI. The CDR3 spells CASSVRPRETQYF. The CDR3 DNA is TGTGCCAGCAGTGTTAGGCCTCGAGAGACCCAGTACTTC. Full variable domain (remainder filled in from reference TRBV2 and TRBJ2-5): EPEVTQTPSHQVTQMGQEVILRCVPISNHLYFYWYRQILGQKVEFLVSFYNNEISEKSEIFDDQFSVERPDGSNFTLKIRSTKLEDSAMYFCASSVRPRETQYFGPGTRLLVL.

J is TRBJ1-2 and V is TRBV5-1; D gene ambiguous. Looked up from germline, CDR1 is SGHRS and CDR2 is YFSETQ. The CDR3 has 17 amino acids. V lost 3 bases and J 7 bases, leaving 25 bases between the germline ends. CDR3 region: CASSSSSQQRGLGGYTF. The DNA for the CDR3 is TGCGCCAGCAGCTCGTCCTCTCAACAGCGAGGGCTGGGTGGCTACACCTTC.

The chain employs TRBV5-1 and TRBJ1-1; possibly TRBD1 for D (5 bases). Germline-derived CDR1 and CDR2 are SGHRS and YFSETQ. Trimming took 0 bases from V and 3 from J, leaving 12 bases between them. The CDR3 contains 15 residues. The CDR3 DNA sequence: TGCGCCAGCAGCTTGGGGTCGGAGGGGTACACTGAAGCTTTCTTT. Amino acid sequence: CASSLGSEGYTEAFF. The full variable domain, its missing parts supplied by reference TRBV5-1 and TRBJ1-1, is KAGVTQTPRYLIKTRGQQVTLSCSPISGHRSVSWYQQTPGQGLQFLFEYFSETQRNKGNFPGRFSGRQFSNSRSEMNVSTLELGDSALYLCASSLGSEGYTEAFFGQGTRLTVV.

The genes are TRBV5-1 and TRBJ2-5, with D perhaps TRBD1 (6 bases). Germline-derived CDR1 and CDR2 are SGHRS and YFSETQ. The CDR3 length is 13 residues. The germline V and J ends were trimmed by 4 bases and 3 bases, with 10 bases remaining between them. The CDR3 loop reads CASSNRAEETQYF. CDR3 in DNA: TGCGCCAGCAGCAACAGGGCCGAAGAGACCCAGTACTTC.

The chain employs TRBV18 and TRBJ1-1, with unresolved D. Trimming removed 0 bases at V and 4 bases at J, with 6 bases between. Germline V gene data show CDR1 as KGHSH and CDR2 as LQKENI. This CDR3 is built from 13 residues. CDR3 loop: CASSPPFFTEAFF. CDR3 sequence (DNA): TGTGCCAGCTCACCACCGTTCTTCACTGAAGCTTTCTTT.

Comment on this clone: Other DNA sequences from this sample encode an identical CDR3 as well. V gene TRBV29-1 combines with J gene TRBJ1-1; TRBD1 aligns across 8 bases. Germline trimming cut 7 bases from V and 2 bases from J; bases unmatched to any gene: 3. CDR1 is SQVTM, CDR2 ANQGSEA, per germline. The CDR3 has 12 amino acids. CDR3 region: CSAGQANTEAFF. CDR3 in DNA: TGCAGCGCGGGACAGGCCAACACTGAAGCTTTCTTT.

In its sample, this clone was seen once. The chain has TRBV7-9 and TRBJ2-4, with 14 bases identical to TRBD2. CDR1 is SEHNR, CDR2 FQNEAQ, per germline (reference sequence). The CDR3 runs to 16 residues. V lost 3 bases and J lost 4; bases outside the gene matches: 2. CDR3 loop: CASSFGTSGRKNIQYF. CDR3 bases: TGTGCCAGCAGCTTCGGGACTAGCGGGAGAAAAAACATTCAGTACTTC.

The rearrangement joins TRBV28 to TRBJ1-5; TRBD1 might be the D (5 bases). Between the trimmed V and J ends, which lost 8 bases and 0 bases, there was a span of 14 bases. Germline CDR1 and CDR2: MDHEN and SYDVKM. This CDR3 has 15 residues. The CDR3 protein is CASRNGASSNQPQHF. The CDR3 bases are TGTGCCAGCCGAAATGGGGCCAGTAGCAATCAGCCCCAGCATTTT.

CDR3 coding DNA: TGTGCCAGCAGCCGTCTCCGGGACGAGGATAACTATGGCTACACCTTC. Translating gives CASSRLRDEDNYGYTF. The V call is TRBV7-9, the J call TRBJ1-2; the D gene is possibly TRBD1 (5 bases). V gave up 5 bases and J gave up 1 base, with 17 bases separating them. The CDR3 has 16 amino acids. Germline lookup yields CDR1 SEHNR and CDR2 FQNEAQ (reference sequence).

This rearrangement joins TRBV28 to TRBJ2-5; D perhaps matches TRBD2 (6 bases). CDR3 length equals 15 residues. Germline CDR1 is MDHEN and CDR2 is SYDVKM. V gave up 6 bases and J gave up 1 base, with 15 bases separating them. The CDR3 loop reads CASSLGSGVQETQYF. As DNA, the CDR3 is TGTGCCAGCAGCCTGGGGTCGGGGGTCCAAGAGACCCAGTACTTC.

In this sample, this clone turned up once. The rearrangement uses TRBV10-1 and TRBJ2-1; TRBD1 matches 7 bases. The CDR3 spans 15 residues. Germline assignment: CDR1 WNHNN and CDR2 SYGVQD (reference sequence). The V gene end was trimmed by 2 bases and the J gene end by 3 bases; junction bases not matched to a gene: 4. The CDR3 protein is CASSETGVLYNEQFF. DNA of the CDR3: TGCGCCAGCAGTGAGACAGGGGTCCTCTACAATGAGCAGTTCTTC.

This chain links TRBV11-2 with TRBJ2-7; weak D call: TRBD1 (6 bases). The CDR3 runs to 16 residues. Germline lookup yields CDR1 SGHAT and CDR2 FQNNGV. V dropped 5 bases and J dropped 5 bases, with 22 bases sitting between them. In DNA form, the CDR3 reads TGTGCCAGCAGCGCTGCGGACAGAATATTTTCCGACGAGCAGTACTTC. It codes for CASSAADRIFSDEQYF.

The chain uses TRBV25-1 and TRBJ1-2, with TRBD1 as a possible D gene (5 bases). Germline loops: CDR1 MGHDK, CDR2 SYGVNS. CDR3 length: 16 residues. Trimming cost V 2 bases and J 4 bases, with 17 bases left between them. CDR3 in DNA: TGTGCCAGCAGTGAAGGGTTACGGGGGGTTATCTATGGCTACACCTTC. Protein: CASSEGLRGVIYGYTF.

Concerning this clone: Other DNA variants within this sample encode the same CDR3. The genes are TRBV6-5 and TRBJ2-7, with a possible D match to TRBD1 (5 bases). Germline-derived CDR1 and CDR2 are MNHEY and SVGAGI. The CDR3 has 13 amino acids. V lost 3 bases to trimming and J lost 2 bases, with 8 bases between them. For the CDR3, the DNA is TGTGCCAGCAGTTATGGGGCCACCTACGAGCAGTACTTC. Residues: CASSYGATYEQYF.

With regard to this clone: Distinct nucleotide sequences in the sample also encode this CDR3. The V call is TRBV19, the J call TRBJ2-1; D is undetermined. V was shortened by 8 bases and J by 2 bases, with 10 bases between the two germline ends. Per the germline V gene, CDR1 is LNHDA and CDR2 is SQIVND (reference sequence). This CDR3 is built from 13 residues. CDR3: CASGTGAYNEQFF. The CDR3 DNA sequence: TGTGCCAGTGGAACCGGAGCCTACAATGAGCAGTTCTTC.

The V and J genes are TRBV6-5 and TRBJ1-2; D is undetermined. Trimming removed 0 bases at V and 4 bases at J, with 12 bases between. The CDR3 loop spans 15 amino acids. Germline CDR1 MNHEY, CDR2 SVGAGI. The CDR3 protein is CASSYSGPAGYGYTF. The CDR3 nucleotides are TGTGCCAGCAGTTACTCAGGGCCCGCCGGCTATGGCTACACCTTC.

The chain links TRBV7-9 to TRBJ2-3, with D perhaps TRBD1 (5 bases). V gave up 5 bases and J gave up 0 bases, with 15 bases separating them. The CDR3 is made up of 16 amino acids. Germline V gene sequence: CDR1 SEHNR, CDR2 FQNEAQ (reference sequence). The CDR3 DNA sequence: TGTGCCAGCAGCCAGTCCGGGTCAGGGAGCACAGATACGCAGTATTTT. It encodes CASSQSGSGSTDTQYF.